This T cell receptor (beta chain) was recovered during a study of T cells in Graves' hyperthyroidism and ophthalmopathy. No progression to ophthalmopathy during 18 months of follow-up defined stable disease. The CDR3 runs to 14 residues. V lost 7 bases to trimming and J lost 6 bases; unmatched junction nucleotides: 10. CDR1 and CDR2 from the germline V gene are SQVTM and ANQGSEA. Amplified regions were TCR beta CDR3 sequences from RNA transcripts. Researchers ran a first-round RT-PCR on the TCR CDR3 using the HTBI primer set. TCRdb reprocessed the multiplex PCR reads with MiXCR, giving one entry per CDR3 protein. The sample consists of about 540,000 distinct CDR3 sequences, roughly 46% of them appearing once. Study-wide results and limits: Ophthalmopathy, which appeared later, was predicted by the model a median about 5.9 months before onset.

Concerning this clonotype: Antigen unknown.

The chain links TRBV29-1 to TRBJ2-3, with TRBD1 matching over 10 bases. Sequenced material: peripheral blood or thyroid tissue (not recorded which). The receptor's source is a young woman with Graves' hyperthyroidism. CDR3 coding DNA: TGCAGCGCGACCAGACAGGGGGCGAGGGATACGCAGTATTTT. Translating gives CSATRQGARDTQYF.